This record covers a single TCR beta chain. Its antigen is currently not known. No much larger clone exists at a distance of one base, and base qualities are not known. Counted from cysteine to phenylalanine, this CDR3 has 18 amino acids. CDR3 DNA is the only sequence kept; it has 54 bases, read in frame from the first base. CDR1 and CDR2 (SEHNR, FQNEAQ) derive from the germline V gene (reference sequence). V loses 2 bases at its end and J loses 2 bases; junction bases beyond the gene matches: 13. This sample stems from a study of sequential checkpoint blockade in melanoma (dated by TCRdb to about 2019). In the study overall: Patients were randomized 1:1 to first-line nivolumab followed by ipilimumab (arm A) or ipilimumab followed by nivolumab (arm B). Both trial sequences were followed by maintenance nivolumab. The paper as a whole reports these results and caveats: The response-prediction model combining TCR metrics and mutation burden needs validation in larger, independent patient cohorts.

TCRbeta CDR3 regions were immunosequenced from genomic DNA with the immunoSEQ Assay. Genomic DNA was amplified by bias-controlled multiplex PCR before high-throughput sequencing. Turning to the authors' computational methods: To quantify the absolute abundance of each unique TCRbeta CDR3 region, the sequences were collapsed and filtered. Clonality, defined as 1 minus Pielou's evenness, was calculated using only productive rearrangements. A previously published method was used to identify clones with significantly greater frequencies in on-treatment samples than in baseline samples. Held by TCRdb, this immuneACCESS table contains in-frame sequences only and omits some clones. Under half of the omission traces to an unresolved V gene where checked; the cause of the rest is unknown. The V and J calls and clone size come from that table; D and trimming were worked out from the DNA. In this sample the table shows about 11,000 clones, less than 80% of which occur a single time. Of the sample, about 10% falls within the top ten clones.

The sample's treatment or condition label, in plain terms: randomized to nivolumab then ipilimumab (arm A) or the reverse (arm B). No trial patient had received prior DNA-damaging chemotherapy. A FACS Aria II flow cytometer was used to sort live CD3+CD8+ cells that were negative for CD19 and CD56 from thawed PBMCs. The samples were obtained from melanoma patients enrolled in CheckMate 064, an open-label, randomized phase II trial testing sequential checkpoint blockade. Peripheral blood mononuclear cells were obtained through leukapheresis, purified using Ficoll-Paque, and frozen in human serum containing roughly 10% DMSO. Immediately after sorting, the purity of sorted blood CD3+CD8+ cells was verified to be >98%, after which DNA was extracted.

This TCR was recovered from a human donor with melanoma. Here the chain combines TRBV7-9 and TRBJ2-7, with 9 junctional bases fitting TRBD1. The sequencing used CD8+ T cells sorted from blood (inferred from file names), collected from a patient given nivolumab and ipilimumab in sequence. The CDR3 region reads CASSLRYPDRGETYEQYF. In nucleotides, the sequence is TGTGCCAGCAGCTTACGCTATCCGGACAGGGGTGAGACCTACGAGCAGTACTTC.